This T cell receptor (beta chain) was obtained from a study of regulatory T cells in long-lasting Graves disease. Library construction for TCR beta used iRepertoire HTBI primers and Arm-PCR of CDR3 regions. TCRdb independently ran MiXCR on the multiplex PCR reads; one entry per CDR3 protein. The sample lists a few hundred thousand distinct CDR3 sequences; roughly 14% were seen once. Germline CDR1 and CDR2: DFQATT and SNEGSKA (reference sequence). V shed 6 bases, J shed 1 base, and the junction held 8 bases outside the gene matches. There are 14 residues in the CDR3. Time point noted: newly diagnosed GD, antithyroid drugs for less than 3 months. The authors made the TCR library using RNA they extracted from PBMCs. This clonotype has ten or more counts. This sample also belongs to another study, concerning T cells in Graves' hyperthyroidism and ophthalmopathy.

This receptor was taken from a man aged 30-40 years with Graves disease. The rearrangement joins TRBV20-1 to TRBJ2-7; 8 nucleotides line up with TRBD1. The source was peripheral blood mononuclear cells (PBMCs), collected at new diagnosis, from a patient treated with antithyroid drugs. CDR3 nucleotides: TGCAGTGCCCACGACAGGGGAAGATCCTACGAGCAGTACTTC. Translated: CSAHDRGRSYEQYF.